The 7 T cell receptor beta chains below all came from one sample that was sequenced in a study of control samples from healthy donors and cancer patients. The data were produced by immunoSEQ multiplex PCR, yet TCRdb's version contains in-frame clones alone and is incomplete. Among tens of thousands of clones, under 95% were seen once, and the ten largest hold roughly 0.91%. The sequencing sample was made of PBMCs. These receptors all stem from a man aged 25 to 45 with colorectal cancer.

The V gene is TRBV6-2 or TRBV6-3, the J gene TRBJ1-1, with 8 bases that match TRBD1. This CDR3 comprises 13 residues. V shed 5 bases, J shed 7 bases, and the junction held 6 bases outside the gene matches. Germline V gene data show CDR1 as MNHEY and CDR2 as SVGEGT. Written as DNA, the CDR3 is TGTGCCAGCAGTCTCCTCGGGACAGGTGAAGCTTTCTTT. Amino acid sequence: CASSLLGTGEAFF.

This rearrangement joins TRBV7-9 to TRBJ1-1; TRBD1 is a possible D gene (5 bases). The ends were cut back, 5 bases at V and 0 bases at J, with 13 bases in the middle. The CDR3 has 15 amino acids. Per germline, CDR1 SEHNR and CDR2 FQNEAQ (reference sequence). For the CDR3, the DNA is TGTGCCAGCAGCACGGGACGGAATATGAACACTGAAGCTTTCTTT. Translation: CASSTGRNMNTEAFF.

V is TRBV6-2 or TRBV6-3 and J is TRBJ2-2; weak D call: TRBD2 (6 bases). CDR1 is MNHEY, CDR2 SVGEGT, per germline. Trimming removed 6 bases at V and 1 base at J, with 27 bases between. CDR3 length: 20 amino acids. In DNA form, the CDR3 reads TGTGCCAGCAGCTTTAGACTAGGAAAGGACCAAACTCAGAACACCGGGGAGCTGTTTTTT. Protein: CASSFRLGKDQTQNTGELFF.

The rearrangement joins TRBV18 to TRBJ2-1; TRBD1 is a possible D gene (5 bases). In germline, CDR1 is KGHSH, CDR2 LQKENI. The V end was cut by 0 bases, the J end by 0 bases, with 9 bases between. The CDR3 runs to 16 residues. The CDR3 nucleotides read TGTGCCAGCTCACCACCGGACACCAGCTCCTACAATGAGCAGTTCTTC. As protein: CASSPPDTSSYNEQFF.

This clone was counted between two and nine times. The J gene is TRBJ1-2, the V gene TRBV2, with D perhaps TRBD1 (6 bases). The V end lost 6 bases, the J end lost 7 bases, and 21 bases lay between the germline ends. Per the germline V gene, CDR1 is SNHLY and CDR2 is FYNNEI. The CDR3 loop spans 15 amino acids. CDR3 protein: CASRTQAPGGGGYTF. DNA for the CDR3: TGTGCCAGCAGGACCCAGGCCCCCGGAGGGGGTGGCTACACCTTC.

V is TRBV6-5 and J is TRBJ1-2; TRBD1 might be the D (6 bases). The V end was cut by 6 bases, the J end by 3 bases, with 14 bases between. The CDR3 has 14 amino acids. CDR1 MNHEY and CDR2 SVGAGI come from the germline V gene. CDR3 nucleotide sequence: TGTGCCAGCAGCACAGGGATTAATGACTATGGCTACACCTTC. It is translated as CASSTGINDYGYTF.

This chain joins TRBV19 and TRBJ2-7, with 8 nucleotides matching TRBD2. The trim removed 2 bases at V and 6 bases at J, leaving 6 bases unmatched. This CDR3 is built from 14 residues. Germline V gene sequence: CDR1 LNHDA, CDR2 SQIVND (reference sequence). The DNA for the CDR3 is TGTGCCAGTAGTATACTAGGCGGGGGGCGCGAGCAGTACTTC. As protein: CASSILGGGREQYF.